The rows below give T cell receptor beta chains drawn from one sample of a study of T cell repertoires in cytomegalovirus infection. What these receptors recognize is not known. One entry per CDR3 protein, called by TCRdb with MiXCR from the reads. The sample lists around 100,000 distinct CDR3 sequences; over 9% were seen once. Material for sequencing was PBMCs, sequenced either directly or after in vitro stimulation (not recorded which). The source is a human donor in good health (CMV status not recorded). Some clones in this sample may be carry-over from other donors' samples. The CDR3 runs from the conserved cysteine through the conserved F or W. Each record gives: D gene, J gene, clone size, V gene, CDR3 protein, CDR3 DNA. The D gene is left open where the match is weak. The listing skips clone size in some rows; elsewhere it reads once, few, many or a size class.

d_gene: TRBD2
j_gene: TRBJ2-4
abundance: many
v_gene: TRBV6-2/TRBV6-3
CDR3aa: CASSRTSGRNYLAKNIQYF
CDR3nt: TGTGCCAGCAGTAGGACTAGCGGGAGGAATTACCTAGCCAAAAACATTCAGTACTTC

d_gene: -
j_gene: TRBJ1-6
abundance: few
v_gene: TRBV4-1
CDR3aa: CASSQAFGLSPLHF
CDR3nt: TGCGCCAGCAGCCAAGCCTTCGGCCTCTCACCCCTCCACTTT

d_gene: TRBD1
j_gene: TRBJ1-6
abundance: few
v_gene: TRBV7-2
CDR3aa: CASSPQGTGNNSPLHF
CDR3nt: TGTGCCAGCAGCCCACAGGGGACAGGGAACAATTCACCCCTCCACTTT

d_gene: TRBD1
j_gene: TRBJ1-2
abundance: many
v_gene: TRBV7-2
CDR3aa: CASSLADRGPANYGYTF
CDR3nt: TGTGCCAGCAGCTTAGCGGACAGGGGGCCAGCTAACTATGGCTACACCTTC

d_gene: TRBD2
j_gene: TRBJ2-1
abundance: few
v_gene: TRBV28
CDR3aa: CASTIRSSGSKNSYNEQFF
CDR3nt: TGTGCCAGCACCATACGGTCCAGCGGGAGTAAAAACTCCTACAATGAGCAGTTCTTC

d_gene: -
j_gene: TRBJ2-3
abundance: few
v_gene: TRBV7-3
CDR3aa: CASSSGWEDTQYF
CDR3nt: TGTGCCAGCAGCTCCGGGTGGGAAGATACGCAGTATTTT

d_gene: -
j_gene: TRBJ2-7
abundance: many
v_gene: TRBV10-3
CDR3aa: CAISGNYEQYF
CDR3nt: TGTGCCATCAGTGGGAACTACGAGCAGTACTTC

d_gene: -
j_gene: TRBJ1-1
abundance: many
v_gene: TRBV14
CDR3aa: CASSQDYRNTEAFF
CDR3nt: TGTGCCAGCAGCCAAGATTACAGGAACACTGAAGCTTTCTTT

d_gene: -
j_gene: TRBJ1-5
abundance: few
v_gene: TRBV4-1
CDR3aa: CASSQGISYNQPQHF
CDR3nt: TGCGCCAGCAGCCAAGGTATCAGCTACAATCAGCCCCAGCATTTT

d_gene: -
j_gene: TRBJ1-1
abundance: many
v_gene: TRBV28
CDR3aa: CASSSQGTEAFF
CDR3nt: TGTGCCAGCAGTTCACAAGGCACTGAAGCTTTCTTT

d_gene: TRBD2
j_gene: TRBJ2-1
abundance: few
v_gene: TRBV5-4
CDR3aa: CASSLETSGTSSYNEQFF
CDR3nt: TGTGCCAGCAGCTTGGAGACTAGCGGGACGAGCTCCTACAATGAGCAGTTCTTC

d_gene: -
j_gene: TRBJ1-1
abundance: -
v_gene: TRBV12-5
CDR3aa: CASGLVLSENTEAFF
CDR3nt: TGTGCTAGTGGTTTGGTACTTTCCGAGAACACTGAAGCTTTCTTT

d_gene: -
j_gene: TRBJ1-5
abundance: many
v_gene: TRBV7-2
CDR3aa: CASSLDTHQPQHF
CDR3nt: TGTGCCAGCAGCTTAGATACGCATCAGCCCCAGCATTTT

d_gene: TRBD1
j_gene: TRBJ2-5
abundance: -
v_gene: TRBV5-6
CDR3aa: CASSHPITGGWETQYF
CDR3nt: TGTGCCAGCAGCCACCCCATTACAGGGGGGTGGGAGACCCAGTACTTC

d_gene: -
j_gene: TRBJ2-6
abundance: few
v_gene: TRBV3-1
CDR3aa: CASSQDRPGANVLTF
CDR3nt: TGTGCCAGCAGCCAAGATCGCCCCGGGGCCAACGTCCTGACTTTC

d_gene: -
j_gene: TRBJ1-2
abundance: many
v_gene: TRBV6-2/TRBV6-3
CDR3aa: CASESLRQNYGYTF
CDR3nt: TGTGCCAGCGAATCCCTTCGGCAGAACTATGGCTACACCTTC

d_gene: TRBD2
j_gene: TRBJ2-1
abundance: few
v_gene: TRBV25-1
CDR3aa: CASSPQGLAGGHEQFF
CDR3nt: TGTGCCAGCAGTCCCCAGGGACTAGCGGGAGGACACGAGCAGTTCTTC

d_gene: -
j_gene: TRBJ2-3
abundance: -
v_gene: TRBV19
CDR3aa: CASSRWIADTRYF
CDR3nt: TGTGCCAGTAGTCGTTGGATTGCAGATACGCGGTATTTT

d_gene: -
j_gene: TRBJ2-7
abundance: many
v_gene: TRBV5-4
CDR3aa: CASSQNPGRSSARGEQYF
CDR3nt: TGTGCCAGCAGCCAAAACCCGGGTAGGTCTAGCGCACGAGGGGAGCAGTACTTC

d_gene: -
j_gene: TRBJ1-2
abundance: -
v_gene: TRBV20-1
CDR3aa: CSARDGDTIYGYTF
CDR3nt: TGCAGTGCTAGAGATGGAGACACAATCTATGGCTACACCTTC

d_gene: -
j_gene: TRBJ1-2
abundance: -
v_gene: TRBV6-1
CDR3aa: CASSEGTAPRIYYTF
CDR3nt: TGTGCCAGCAGTGAAGGGACGGCTCCCAGGATATACTACACCTTC

d_gene: -
j_gene: TRBJ2-1
abundance: many
v_gene: TRBV7-6
CDR3aa: CASSSDTDRALRTYNEQFF
CDR3nt: TGTGCCAGCAGCTCCGACACGGACAGAGCCCTTAGAACCTACAATGAGCAGTTCTTC

d_gene: TRBD1
j_gene: TRBJ1-1
abundance: many
v_gene: TRBV28
CDR3aa: CATSEATGGNTEAFF
CDR3nt: TGTGCCACCTCAGAAGCGACAGGGGGGAACACTGAAGCTTTCTTT

d_gene: -
j_gene: TRBJ2-2
abundance: -
v_gene: TRBV28
CDR3aa: CASSYTDTTNTGELFF
CDR3nt: TGTGCCAGCAGCTACACGGACACTACGAACACCGGGGAGCTGTTTTTT

d_gene: -
j_gene: TRBJ2-2
abundance: many
v_gene: TRBV18
CDR3aa: CASPGKNTGELFF
CDR3nt: TGTGCCAGCCCGGGAAAGAACACCGGGGAGCTGTTTTTT

d_gene: TRBD1
j_gene: TRBJ2-5
abundance: few
v_gene: TRBV12-5
CDR3aa: CASGRMDRGGETQYF
CDR3nt: TGTGCTAGTGGAAGAATGGACAGGGGAGGCGAGACCCAGTACTTC

d_gene: -
j_gene: TRBJ2-7
abundance: many
v_gene: TRBV7-9
CDR3aa: CASSSSRFLAINSYEQYF
CDR3nt: TGTGCCAGCAGCTCCTCTAGGTTTCTAGCGATAAACTCCTACGAGCAGTACTTC

d_gene: -
j_gene: TRBJ2-3
abundance: -
v_gene: TRBV2
CDR3aa: CASTQFGEASPDTQYF
CDR3nt: TGTGCCAGCACCCAATTTGGAGAAGCGTCACCAGATACGCAGTATTTT

d_gene: -
j_gene: TRBJ2-3
abundance: few
v_gene: TRBV7-9
CDR3aa: CASSRVGSTDTQYF
CDR3nt: TGTGCCAGCAGCAGGGTTGGGTCCACAGATACGCAGTATTTT

d_gene: -
j_gene: TRBJ1-5
abundance: many
v_gene: TRBV11-2
CDR3aa: CASSLLTRDEHQPQHF
CDR3nt: TGTGCCAGCAGCCTCCTGACCCGGGACGAACATCAGCCCCAGCATTTT

d_gene: -
j_gene: TRBJ1-5
abundance: many
v_gene: TRBV7-2
CDR3aa: CASSPDTYNQPQHF
CDR3nt: TGTGCCAGCAGCCCTGACACATACAATCAGCCCCAGCATTTT

d_gene: -
j_gene: TRBJ2-6
abundance: -
v_gene: TRBV5-1
CDR3aa: CASSLGSSGANVLTF
CDR3nt: TGCGCCAGCAGCTTGGGCAGCTCTGGGGCCAACGTCCTGACTTTC

d_gene: -
j_gene: TRBJ2-5
abundance: many
v_gene: TRBV10-3
CDR3aa: CAISEGRDLEETQYF
CDR3nt: TGTGCCATCAGTGAAGGCCGGGACCTAGAAGAGACCCAGTACTTC

d_gene: TRBD2
j_gene: TRBJ2-1
abundance: few
v_gene: TRBV28
CDR3aa: CASSLLAGALNEQFF
CDR3nt: TGTGCCAGCAGTTTACTAGCGGGAGCGCTCAATGAGCAGTTCTTC

d_gene: -
j_gene: TRBJ1-3
abundance: many
v_gene: TRBV4-2
CDR3aa: CASSQAGNTIYF
CDR3nt: TGTGCCAGCAGCCAAGCAGGAAACACCATATATTTT

d_gene: -
j_gene: TRBJ2-5
abundance: -
v_gene: TRBV2
CDR3aa: CASRGSLGRETQYF
CDR3nt: TGTGCCAGCAGGGGGAGTCTCGGTCGGGAGACCCAGTACTTC

d_gene: -
j_gene: TRBJ2-5
abundance: -
v_gene: TRBV20-1
CDR3aa: CSAIKGQFQETQYF
CDR3nt: TGCAGTGCAATTAAAGGACAATTTCAAGAGACCCAGTACTTC

d_gene: TRBD1
j_gene: TRBJ2-5
abundance: few
v_gene: TRBV12-3/TRBV12-4
CDR3aa: CASSSKAGGRETQYF
CDR3nt: TGTGCCAGCAGTTCCAAGGCAGGGGGTCGGGAGACCCAGTACTTC

d_gene: TRBD2
j_gene: TRBJ2-1
abundance: many
v_gene: TRBV6-7
CDR3aa: CASSNREGRSYNEQFF
CDR3nt: TGTGCCAGCAGTAACCGGGAGGGCCGTTCCTACAATGAGCAGTTCTTC

d_gene: TRBD1
j_gene: TRBJ1-1
abundance: -
v_gene: TRBV20-1
CDR3aa: CSARGVFHRGDTEAFF
CDR3nt: TGCAGTGCTAGAGGGGTATTTCACAGGGGGGACACTGAAGCTTTCTTT

d_gene: -
j_gene: TRBJ2-3
abundance: medium-sized
v_gene: TRBV5-4
CDR3aa: CASSHNTDTQYF
CDR3nt: TGTGCCAGCAGCCACAACACAGATACGCAGTATTTT

d_gene: -
j_gene: TRBJ1-1
abundance: many
v_gene: TRBV7-8
CDR3aa: CASSLVPNTEAFF
CDR3nt: TGTGCCAGCAGCTTGGTACCGAACACTGAAGCTTTCTTT

d_gene: -
j_gene: TRBJ2-1
abundance: many
v_gene: TRBV7-8
CDR3aa: CATLIGAGSRNEQFF
CDR3nt: TGTGCCACCCTCATAGGGGCAGGGTCCCGCAATGAGCAGTTCTTC

d_gene: -
j_gene: TRBJ1-4
abundance: many
v_gene: TRBV27
CDR3aa: CASSRIFGSGGAGEKLFF
CDR3nt: TGTGCCAGCAGCCGAATCTTCGGGTCCGGGGGGGCAGGCGAAAAACTGTTTTTT

d_gene: -
j_gene: TRBJ2-5
abundance: -
v_gene: TRBV6-6
CDR3aa: CASSSSSAETQYF
CDR3nt: TGTGCCAGCAGTTCGTCTAGCGCCGAGACCCAGTACTTC

d_gene: TRBD1
j_gene: TRBJ1-4
abundance: many
v_gene: TRBV7-2
CDR3aa: CASSPGQGNEKLFF
CDR3nt: TGTGCCAGCAGCCCCGGACAGGGTAATGAAAAACTGTTTTTT

d_gene: -
j_gene: TRBJ1-4
abundance: many
v_gene: TRBV6-2/TRBV6-3
CDR3aa: CATSEPGKTRGMFF
CDR3nt: TGTGCCACCTCCGAACCGGGAAAAACACGCGGGATGTTTTTT

d_gene: TRBD1
j_gene: TRBJ2-1
abundance: many
v_gene: TRBV7-8
CDR3aa: CASRERTGRTYNEQFF
CDR3nt: TGTGCCAGCAGAGAGAGGACAGGCCGGACCTACAATGAGCAGTTCTTC

d_gene: -
j_gene: TRBJ2-1
abundance: many
v_gene: TRBV7-2
CDR3aa: CASSPTFNEQFF
CDR3nt: TGTGCCAGCAGCCCGACCTTCAATGAGCAGTTCTTC

d_gene: TRBD1
j_gene: TRBJ2-1
abundance: -
v_gene: TRBV6-6
CDR3aa: CASSYSMTGVEQFF
CDR3nt: TGTGCCAGCAGTTACTCAATGACAGGGGTGGAGCAGTTCTTC

d_gene: TRBD1
j_gene: TRBJ1-2
abundance: few
v_gene: TRBV20-1
CDR3aa: CSAPEQGAGGYTF
CDR3nt: TGCAGTGCTCCAGAACAGGGGGCAGGGGGCTACACCTTC

d_gene: -
j_gene: TRBJ1-1
abundance: many
v_gene: TRBV4-3
CDR3aa: CASGYTDTNTEAFF
CDR3nt: TGCGCCAGCGGATATACTGACACGAACACTGAAGCTTTCTTT

d_gene: -
j_gene: TRBJ2-7
abundance: many
v_gene: TRBV7-2
CDR3aa: CASSSGQIPYEQYF
CDR3nt: TGTGCCAGCAGCTCCGGACAGATCCCCTACGAGCAGTACTTC

d_gene: -
j_gene: TRBJ2-3
abundance: few
v_gene: TRBV6-5
CDR3aa: CASRKEVHTDTQYF
CDR3nt: TGTGCCAGCAGAAAGGAGGTGCACACAGATACGCAGTATTTT

d_gene: -
j_gene: TRBJ2-7
abundance: -
v_gene: TRBV10-3
CDR3aa: CAISESKDQRYF
CDR3nt: TGTGCCATCAGTGAGTCGAAGGATCAACGGTACTTC

d_gene: -
j_gene: TRBJ2-5
abundance: many
v_gene: TRBV11-2
CDR3aa: CASSLVPYQETQYF
CDR3nt: TGTGCCAGCAGCTTAGTCCCGTACCAAGAGACCCAGTACTTC

d_gene: -
j_gene: TRBJ2-7
abundance: few
v_gene: TRBV3-1
CDR3aa: CASSQSPQLLAYEQYF
CDR3nt: TGTGCCAGCAGCCAAAGTCCCCAGCTGCTGGCCTACGAGCAGTACTTC

d_gene: TRBD1
j_gene: TRBJ2-2
abundance: -
v_gene: TRBV24-1
CDR3aa: CATSDFGTGGGELFF
CDR3nt: TGTGCCACCAGTGATTTTGGGACAGGGGGCGGGGAGCTGTTTTTT

d_gene: TRBD2
j_gene: TRBJ2-1
abundance: few
v_gene: TRBV20-1
CDR3aa: CSAETSGAPKQFF
CDR3nt: TGCAGTGCCGAGACTAGCGGGGCCCCCAAGCAGTTCTTC

d_gene: TRBD2
j_gene: TRBJ2-4
abundance: once
v_gene: TRBV20-1
CDR3aa: CSARDYPLAKNIQYF
CDR3nt: TGCAGTGCGAGGGACTATCCATTAGCCAAAAACATTCAGTACTTC